The T cell receptor beta chain under discussion was sequenced for a study of OX40 agonist ivuxolimab in advanced cancers. About the investigation overall: Ivuxolimab was a fully human IgG2 agonistic monoclonal antibody targeting the costimulatory receptor OX40 (CD134). Intravenous ivuxolimab was administered to patients every 2 weeks at six dose levels: 0.01, 0.1, 0.3, 1.5, 3 and 10 mg/kg. Of the roughly 52 dose-escalation patients, hepatocellular carcinoma was present in about 20, melanoma in around 15, renal cell carcinoma in 9 and head and neck cancer in 9. A male proportion of around 80% and a mean age of about 60 years, ranging from about 20 to 85, were recorded for the dose-escalation cohort. Prior anti-PD-1, anti-PD-L1 or anti-CTLA-4 therapy was permitted, and approximately 41% of dose-escalation patients had received checkpoint inhibitors. Partial responses occurred in three dose-escalation patients, of whom one had hepatocellular carcinoma and two had cutaneous melanoma. Peripheral TCRbeta sequencing was intended to test whether TCR sequence diversity was altered and clonal T-cell expansion was caused by ivuxolimab. The paper describes the monotherapy dose-escalation part (N ≈ 52 patients) of the phase I trial of ivuxolimab. What the work shows at the level of the full study, not this receptor alone: The antigen specificity of the peripheral T cells that underwent clonal expansion was not determined. After ivuxolimab, CD8+ T cells had more expanded clones than CD4+ T cells on average. Low levels of normalized T-cell clonal expansion were also shown by some nonresponding patients. In the 0.1-3.0 mg/kg groups, partial responders were among the patients with the lowest normalized peripheral clonal expansion, particularly in CD8+ T cells. At doses of 0.1 to 3.0 mg/kg, clonal expansion of both CD4+ and CD8+ blood T cells was observed from baseline to week 6.

To note about this clone: Its specific antigen is unknown. Per-nucleotide qualities are absent, and no much larger clonotype sits a single base away.

Patients with a history of autoimmune disease or receiving systemic immunosuppression were excluded from the trial. Peripheral blood for TCR sequencing was drawn from every dose cohort at baseline, at cycle 4 day 1 and at cycle 7 day 1. The samples were drawn from a first-in-human, open-label, multicenter phase I dose-escalation trial of ivuxolimab. Adults with locally advanced or metastatic melanoma, renal cell carcinoma, hepatocellular carcinoma or head and neck squamous cell carcinoma were enrolled in the trial. CD4+ and CD8+ T cells were sorted separately from peripheral blood before TCR sequencing. The CDR3 numbers 14 residues from cysteine through phenylalanine. Only the CDR3 DNA stays, 42 bases, in frame from base 1. The trim is 4 bases for V and 7 bases for J, with a gap of 20 bases between the germline ends. CDR1 and CDR2 are read off the germline V gene (reference sequence) as GTSNPN and SVGIG.

For sequencing of the TCRbeta CDR3 region, genomic DNA was extracted from the sorted cells. TCRbeta CDR3 regions were sequenced using the immunoSEQ Assay. Not all clones reach the TCRdb copy of this immuneACCESS table, which keeps in-frame sequences only. Checked studies attribute under half of the gap to unresolved V genes and leave the rest unexplained. For this sample there are around 63,000 clones; roughly 82% appear just once. The ten most abundant clones make up approximately 5.1% of the sample. This TCR was sampled from an adult with an advanced solid tumor such as melanoma, head and neck, liver or kidney cancer. Sequenced here: CD4+ or CD8+ T cells sorted from blood, sampled in a trial of the OX40 agonist ivuxolimab. Recombination linked TRBV30 to TRBJ2-7; the D gene is perhaps TRBD2, from 5 matching bases. CDR3 protein: CAWTTLRTRSEQYF. The DNA sequence is as follows: TGTGCCTGGACCACTCTCAGGACTCGCAGTGAGCAGTACTTC.